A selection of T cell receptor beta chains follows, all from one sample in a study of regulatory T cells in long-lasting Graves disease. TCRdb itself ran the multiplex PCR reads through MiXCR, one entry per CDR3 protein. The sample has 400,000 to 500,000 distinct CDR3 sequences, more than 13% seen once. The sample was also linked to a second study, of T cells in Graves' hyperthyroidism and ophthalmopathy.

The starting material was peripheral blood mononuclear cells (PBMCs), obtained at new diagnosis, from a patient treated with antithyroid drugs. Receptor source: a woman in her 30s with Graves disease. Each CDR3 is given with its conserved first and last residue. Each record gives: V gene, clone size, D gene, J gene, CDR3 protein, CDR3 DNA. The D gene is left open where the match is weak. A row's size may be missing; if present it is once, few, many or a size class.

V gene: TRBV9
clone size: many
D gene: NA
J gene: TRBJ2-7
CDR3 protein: CASSSREFHEQYF
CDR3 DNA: TGTGCCAGCAGCTCACGGGAGTTCCACGAGCAGTACTTC

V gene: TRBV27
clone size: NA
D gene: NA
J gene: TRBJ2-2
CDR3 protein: CASSFEGLTGELFF
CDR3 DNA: TGTGCCAGCAGTTTTGAGGGGCTCACCGGGGAGCTGTTTTTT

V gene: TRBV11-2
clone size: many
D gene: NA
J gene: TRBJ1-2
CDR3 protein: CASSLGPWASGYGYTF
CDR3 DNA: TGTGCCAGCAGCTTGGGACCATGGGCTTCGGGCTATGGCTACACCTTC

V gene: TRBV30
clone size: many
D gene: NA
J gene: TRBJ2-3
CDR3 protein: CAWSGEVATYTQTTDTQYF
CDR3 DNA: TGTGCCTGGAGTGGGGAGGTGGCGACTTATACCCAAACCACAGATACGCAGTATTTT

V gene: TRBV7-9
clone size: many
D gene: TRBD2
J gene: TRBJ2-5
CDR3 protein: CASSPGLAGSQETQYF
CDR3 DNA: TGTGCCAGCAGCCCCGGACTAGCGGGAAGCCAAGAGACCCAGTACTTC

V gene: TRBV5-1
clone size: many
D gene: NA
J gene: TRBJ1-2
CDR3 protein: CASSLHTYGYTF
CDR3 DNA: TGCGCCAGCAGCTTGCACACCTATGGCTACACCTTC

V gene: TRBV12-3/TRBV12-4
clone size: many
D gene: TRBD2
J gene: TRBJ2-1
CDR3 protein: CASTLAGGTYNEQFF
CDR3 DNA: TGTGCCAGCACCCTAGCGGGAGGGACCTACAATGAGCAGTTCTTC

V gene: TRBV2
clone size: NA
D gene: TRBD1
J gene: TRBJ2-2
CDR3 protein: CASRPTGALLAGELFF
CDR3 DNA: TGTGCCAGCAGACCTACAGGGGCCCTCCTCGCCGGGGAGCTGTTTTTT

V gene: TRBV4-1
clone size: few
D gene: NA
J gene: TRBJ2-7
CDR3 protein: CASSQEGVGGHYEQYF
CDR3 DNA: TGCGCCAGCAGCCAAGAGGGGGTCGGGGGGCATTACGAGCAGTACTTC

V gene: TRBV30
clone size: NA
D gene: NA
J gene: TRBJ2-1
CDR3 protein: CAWSVSGYNEQFF
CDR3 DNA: TGTGCCTGGAGTGTAAGTGGATACAATGAGCAGTTCTTC